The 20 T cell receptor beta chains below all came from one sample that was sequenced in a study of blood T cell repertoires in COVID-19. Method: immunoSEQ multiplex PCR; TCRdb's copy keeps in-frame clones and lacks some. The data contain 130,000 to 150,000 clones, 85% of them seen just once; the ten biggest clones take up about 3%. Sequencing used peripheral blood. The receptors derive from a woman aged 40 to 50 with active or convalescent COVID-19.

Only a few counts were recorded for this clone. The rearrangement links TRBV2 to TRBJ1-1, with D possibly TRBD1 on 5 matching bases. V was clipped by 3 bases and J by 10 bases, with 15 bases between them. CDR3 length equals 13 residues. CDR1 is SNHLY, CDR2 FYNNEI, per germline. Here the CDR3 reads CASSDREGAGAFF. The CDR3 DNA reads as TGTGCCAGCAGTGACAGGGAAGGGGCAGGAGCTTTCTTT.

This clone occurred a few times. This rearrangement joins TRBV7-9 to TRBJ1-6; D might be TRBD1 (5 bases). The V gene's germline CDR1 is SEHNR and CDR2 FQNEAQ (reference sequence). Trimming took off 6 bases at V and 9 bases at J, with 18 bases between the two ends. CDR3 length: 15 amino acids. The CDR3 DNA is TGTGCCAGCAGTGAAGGCACAACGGGGGTTTCACCCCTCCACTTT. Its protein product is CASSEGTTGVSPLHF.

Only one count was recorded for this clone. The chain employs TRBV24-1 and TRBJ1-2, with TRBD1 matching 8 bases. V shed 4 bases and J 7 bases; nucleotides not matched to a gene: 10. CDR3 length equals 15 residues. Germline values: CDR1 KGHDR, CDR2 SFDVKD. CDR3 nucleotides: TGTGCCACCAGTGACCCCGGGACAGGATGGTCTGGCTACACCTTC. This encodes CATSDPGTGWSGYTF.

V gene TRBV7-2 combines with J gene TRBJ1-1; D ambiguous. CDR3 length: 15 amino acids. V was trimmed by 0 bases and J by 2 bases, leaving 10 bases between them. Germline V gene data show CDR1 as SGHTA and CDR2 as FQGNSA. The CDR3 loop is CASSLALRLNTEAFF. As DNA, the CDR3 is TGTGCCAGCAGCTTAGCGCTAAGACTTAACACTGAAGCTTTCTTT.

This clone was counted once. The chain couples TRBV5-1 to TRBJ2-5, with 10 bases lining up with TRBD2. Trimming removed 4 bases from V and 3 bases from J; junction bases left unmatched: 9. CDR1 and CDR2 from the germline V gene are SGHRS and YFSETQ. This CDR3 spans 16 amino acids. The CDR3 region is CASSRKRGGVEETQYF. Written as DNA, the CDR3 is TGCGCCAGCAGCAGGAAGCGGGGGGGCGTGGAAGAGACCCAGTACTTC.

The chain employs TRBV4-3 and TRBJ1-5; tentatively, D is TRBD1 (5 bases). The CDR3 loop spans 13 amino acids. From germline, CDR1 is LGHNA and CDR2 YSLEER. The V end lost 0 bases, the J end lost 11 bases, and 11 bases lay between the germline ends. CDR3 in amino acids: CASSQEEGRAQHF. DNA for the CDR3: TGCGCCAGCAGCCAAGAGGAGGGGAGGGCCCAGCATTTT.

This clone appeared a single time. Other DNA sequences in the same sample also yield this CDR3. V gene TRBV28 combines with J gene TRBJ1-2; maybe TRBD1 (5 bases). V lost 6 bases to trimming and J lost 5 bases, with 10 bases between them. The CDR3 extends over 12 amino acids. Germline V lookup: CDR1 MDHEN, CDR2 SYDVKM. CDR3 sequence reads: CASSPREYGYTF. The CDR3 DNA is TGTGCCAGCAGCCCCAGGGAATATGGCTACACCTTC.

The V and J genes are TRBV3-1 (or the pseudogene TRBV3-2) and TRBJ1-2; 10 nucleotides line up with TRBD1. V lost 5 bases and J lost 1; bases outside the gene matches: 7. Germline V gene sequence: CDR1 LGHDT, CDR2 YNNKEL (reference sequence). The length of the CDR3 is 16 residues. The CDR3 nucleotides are TGTGCCAGCAGCTCGGGACAGGGGACCCTTAACTATGGCTACACCTTC. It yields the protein CASSSGQGTLNYGYTF.

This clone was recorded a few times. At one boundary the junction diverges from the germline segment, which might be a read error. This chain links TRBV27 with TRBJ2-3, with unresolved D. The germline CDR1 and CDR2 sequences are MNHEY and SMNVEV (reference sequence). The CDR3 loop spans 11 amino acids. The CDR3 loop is CASTRGKFEFF. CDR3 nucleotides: TGTGCCAGCACCCGCGGAAAGTTTGAGTTTTTT.

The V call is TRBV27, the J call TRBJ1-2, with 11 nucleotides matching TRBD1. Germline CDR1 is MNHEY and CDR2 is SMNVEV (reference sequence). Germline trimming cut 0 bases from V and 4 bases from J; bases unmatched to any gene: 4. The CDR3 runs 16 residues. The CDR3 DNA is TGTGCCAGCAGTTTATCGGGGGACAGGGGGACCTATGGCTACACCTTC. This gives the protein CASSLSGDRGTYGYTF.

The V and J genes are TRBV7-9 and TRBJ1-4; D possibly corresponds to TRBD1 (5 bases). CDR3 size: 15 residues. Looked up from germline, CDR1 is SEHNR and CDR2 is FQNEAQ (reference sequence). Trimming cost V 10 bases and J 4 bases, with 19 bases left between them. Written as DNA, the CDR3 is TGTGCCACCCAGGGTCGGAGGGCGGTTAATGAAAAACTGTTTTTT. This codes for CATQGRRAVNEKLFF.

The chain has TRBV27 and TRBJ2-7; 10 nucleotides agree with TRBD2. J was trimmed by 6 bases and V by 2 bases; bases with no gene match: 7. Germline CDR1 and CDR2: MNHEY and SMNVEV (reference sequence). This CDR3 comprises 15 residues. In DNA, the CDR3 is TGTGCCAGCAGTTTAATAGCGGGAGGAGGGGGCGAGCAGTACTTC. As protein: CASSLIAGGGGEQYF.

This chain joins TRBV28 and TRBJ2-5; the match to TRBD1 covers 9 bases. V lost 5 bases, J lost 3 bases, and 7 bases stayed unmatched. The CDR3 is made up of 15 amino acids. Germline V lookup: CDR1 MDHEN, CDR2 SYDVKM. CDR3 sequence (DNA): TGTGCCAGCAGTCCTCGGGGACAGGGAAAAGAGACCCAGTACTTC. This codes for CASSPRGQGKETQYF.

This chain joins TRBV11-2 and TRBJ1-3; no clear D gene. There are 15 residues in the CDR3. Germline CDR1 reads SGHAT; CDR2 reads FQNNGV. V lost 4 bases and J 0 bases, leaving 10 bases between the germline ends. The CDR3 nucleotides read TGTGCCAGCAGCTCAGCTAGACTCTCTGGAAACACCATATATTTT. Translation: CASSSARLSGNTIYF.

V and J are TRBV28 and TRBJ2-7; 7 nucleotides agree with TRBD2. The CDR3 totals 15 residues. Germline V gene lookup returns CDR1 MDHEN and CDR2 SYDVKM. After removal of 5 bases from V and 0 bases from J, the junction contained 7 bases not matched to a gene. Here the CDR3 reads CASSPLSGFSYEQYF. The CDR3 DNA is TGTGCCAGCAGTCCCCTTAGCGGGTTCTCCTACGAGCAGTACTTC.

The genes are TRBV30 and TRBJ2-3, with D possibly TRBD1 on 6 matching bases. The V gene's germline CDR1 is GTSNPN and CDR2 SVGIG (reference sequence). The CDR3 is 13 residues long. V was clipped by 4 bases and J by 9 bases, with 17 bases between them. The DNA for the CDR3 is TGTGCCTGGACTAATACAGGGCTGGGGACGCAGTATTTT. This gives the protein CAWTNTGLGTQYF.

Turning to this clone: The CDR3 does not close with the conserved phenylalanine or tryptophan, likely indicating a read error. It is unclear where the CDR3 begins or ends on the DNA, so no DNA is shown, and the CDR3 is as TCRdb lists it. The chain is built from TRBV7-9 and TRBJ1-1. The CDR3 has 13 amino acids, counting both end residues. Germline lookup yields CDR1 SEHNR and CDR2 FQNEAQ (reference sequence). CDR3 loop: CASAKRGGLLLRI.

The CDR3 nucleotides are TGTGCCAGCTCACTAACAACGAATGAGCAGTTCTTC. Amino acid sequence: CASSLTTNEQFF. This chain joins TRBV18 and TRBJ2-1; D is unresolved. The V end lost 4 bases, the J end lost 7 bases, and 8 bases lay between the germline ends. Germline lookup yields CDR1 KGHSH and CDR2 LQKENI. CDR3 length: 12 residues.

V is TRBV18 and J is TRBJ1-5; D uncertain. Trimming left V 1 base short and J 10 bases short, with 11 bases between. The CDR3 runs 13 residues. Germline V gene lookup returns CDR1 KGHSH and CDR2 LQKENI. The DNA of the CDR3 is TGTGCCAGCTCACCACAGGCGCAGGATCCCCAGCATTTT. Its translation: CASSPQAQDPQHF.

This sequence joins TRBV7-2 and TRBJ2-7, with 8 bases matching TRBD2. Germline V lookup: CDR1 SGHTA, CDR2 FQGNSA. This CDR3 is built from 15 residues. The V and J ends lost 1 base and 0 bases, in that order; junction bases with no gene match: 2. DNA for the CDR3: TGTGCCAGCAGCTTAGGAGGGACTAGCTCCTACGAGCAGTACTTC. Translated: CASSLGGTSSYEQYF.